These T cell receptor beta chains were read from a single sample in a study of PD-L1 blockade in urothelial cancer. TCRdb keeps only in-frame clones here, not all; method: immunoSEQ multiplex PCR. The sample records fewer than 60,000 clones, roughly 84% being singletons. The source was PBMCs, collected around atezolizumab (anti-PD-L1) treatment. The origin of the receptors is a man between 50 and 59 years old with urothelial cancer. CDR3s include the opening cysteine and the closing phenylalanine or tryptophan. A D gene is named only where the DNA matches it firmly. Not all rows give a size; the values are once, few, many and, for expanded clones, a class.

clone_size	d_call	j_call	v_call	cdr3_nt	cdr3_aa
few	-	TRBJ1-2	TRBV10-3	TGTGCCATCAGTGAGGTCCGGGACTATGGCTACACCTTC	CAISEVRDYGYTF
-	-	TRBJ2-1	TRBV14	TGTGCCAGCAGCCAAGGTCTAAGGTCAGGGACCTACAATGAGCAGTTCTTC	CASSQGLRSGTYNEQFF
-	-	TRBJ1-5	TRBV27	TGTGCCAGCAGTTGGCGGAAAAACAATCAGCCCCAGCATTTT	CASSWRKNNQPQHF
-	TRBD1	TRBJ2-7	TRBV29-1	TGCAGCGTTGAAACCGGGACAGCCTCAGGCGAGCAGTACTTC	CSVETGTASGEQYF
-	TRBD2	TRBJ2-3	TRBV19	TGTGCCAGTAGTTTTACGCCGGGACTAGCTTGGTCAGATACGCAGTATTTT	CASSFTPGLAWSDTQYF
-	-	TRBJ2-7	TRBV11-2	TGTGCCAGCAGCGTGAACAGAGCCTACGAGCAGTACTTC	CASSVNRAYEQYF
few	TRBD1	TRBJ2-2	TRBV4-2	TGTGCCAGCGGCTCGGGGACAGGGAACACCGGGGAGCTGTTTTTT	CASGSGTGNTGELFF
-	TRBD1	TRBJ1-3	TRBV28	TGTGCCAGCAGCCATTTTTTTGGTGGGACAGGGGGCCGCTCTGGAAACACCATATATTTT	CASSHFFGGTGGRSGNTIYF
few	TRBD1	TRBJ2-7	TRBV29-1	TGCAGCACGAAATGGGCACAGGGGGACTACGAGCAGTACTTC	CSTKWAQGDYEQYF
-	-	TRBJ2-2	TRBV6-5	TGTGCCAGCACCCCCAGTGCCGCGGCCACCGGGGAGCTGTTTTTT	CASTPSAAATGELFF
once	-	TRBJ2-4	TRBV14	TGTGCCAGCAGCCAAGTCGAACAGGGACCCCGGAAGGGTGCCAAAAACATTCAGTACTTC	CASSQVEQGPRKGAKNIQYF
-	-	TRBJ2-7	TRBV19	TGTGCCAGTAGCATCTCCGGGGACGAGCAGTACTTC	CASSISGDEQYF